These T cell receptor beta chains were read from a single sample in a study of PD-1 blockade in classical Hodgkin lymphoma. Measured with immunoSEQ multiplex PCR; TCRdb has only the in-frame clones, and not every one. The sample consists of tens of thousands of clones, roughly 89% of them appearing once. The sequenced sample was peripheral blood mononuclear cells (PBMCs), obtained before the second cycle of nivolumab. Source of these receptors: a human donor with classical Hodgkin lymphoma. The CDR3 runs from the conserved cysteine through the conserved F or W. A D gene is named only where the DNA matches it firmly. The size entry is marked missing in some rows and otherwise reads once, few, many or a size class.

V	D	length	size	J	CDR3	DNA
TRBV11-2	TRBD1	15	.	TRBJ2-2	CASSKTGGFTGELFF	TGTGCCAGCAGCAAGACAGGGGGCTTCACCGGGGAGCTGTTTTTT
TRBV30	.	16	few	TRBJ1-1	CAWSVKRRQKNTEAFF	TGTGCCTGGAGTGTAAAGCGTAGACAGAAGAACACTGAAGCTTTCTTT
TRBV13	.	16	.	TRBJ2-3	CASSLRTWSSTDTQYF	TGTGCCAGCAGCTTGAGGACGTGGTCATCCACAGATACGCAGTATTTT
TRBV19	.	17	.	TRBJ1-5	CASSIGAGAVSNQPQHF	TGTGCCAGTAGTATAGGGGCAGGAGCCGTTAGCAATCAGCCCCAGCATTTT
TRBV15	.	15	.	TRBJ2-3	CATSRDQPYTDTQYF	TGTGCCACCAGCAGAGATCAGCCATACACAGATACGCAGTATTTT
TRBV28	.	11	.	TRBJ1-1	CASSPNTEAFF	TGTGCCAGCAGCCCCAACACTGAAGCTTTCTTT
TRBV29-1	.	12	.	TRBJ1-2	CSVVGDFAGYTF	TGCAGCGTTGTGGGGGACTTCGCTGGCTACACCTTC
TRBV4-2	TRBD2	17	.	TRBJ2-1	CASSQEELAGGYNEQFF	TGTGCCAGCAGCCAAGAAGAGCTAGCGGGAGGCTACAATGAGCAGTTCTTC
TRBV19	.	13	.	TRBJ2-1	CASSISQADREFF	TGTGCCAGTAGTATTAGTCAGGCTGATAGGGAGTTCTTC
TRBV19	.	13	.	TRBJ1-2	CASSISFNYGYTF	TGTGCCAGTAGCATCAGTTTCAACTATGGCTACACCTTC
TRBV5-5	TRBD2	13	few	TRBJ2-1	CASSSIAGGEQFF	TGTGCCAGCAGTTCTATAGCGGGGGGCGAGCAGTTCTTC
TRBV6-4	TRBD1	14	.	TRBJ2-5	CASSPGQVQETQYF	TGTGCCAGCTCCCCGGGACAGGTCCAAGAGACCCAGTACTTC
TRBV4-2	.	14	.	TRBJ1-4	CASSHGQKNEKLFF	TGTGCCAGCAGCCATGGACAGAAAAATGAAAAACTGTTTTTT
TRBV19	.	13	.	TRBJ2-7	CASSVGVADEQYF	TGTGCCAGTAGTGTGGGGGTAGCCGACGAGCAGTACTTC
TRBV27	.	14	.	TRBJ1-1	CASSWGGGNTEAFF	TGTGCCAGCAGCTGGGGGGGAGGGAACACTGAAGCTTTCTTT
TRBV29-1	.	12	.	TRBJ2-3	CSVSGASDTQYF	TGCAGCGTCTCAGGGGCTAGTGATACGCAGTATTTT
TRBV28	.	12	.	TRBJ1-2	CASSLRAYGYTF	TGTGCCAGCAGTTTGAGAGCCTATGGCTACACCTTC
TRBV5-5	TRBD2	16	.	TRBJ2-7	CASSWLAGVGSYEQYF	TGTGCCAGCAGCTGGCTAGCGGGAGTGGGCTCCTACGAGCAGTACTTC
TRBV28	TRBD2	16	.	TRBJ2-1	CASSFPRTSGYNEQFF	TGTGCCAGCAGTTTTCCCCGGACTAGCGGTTACAATGAGCAGTTCTTC
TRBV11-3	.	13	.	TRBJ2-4	CASSLDSGNIQYF	TGTGCCAGCAGCTTAGACAGCGGAAACATTCAGTACTTC
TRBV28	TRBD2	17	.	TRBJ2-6	CASRTAGGLLGANVLTF	TGTGCCAGCAGGACAGCGGGAGGCCTCCTCGGGGCCAACGTCCTGACTTTC
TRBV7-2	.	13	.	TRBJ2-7	CASSVTPDGEQYF	TGTGCCAGCAGCGTAACCCCCGACGGCGAGCAGTACTTC
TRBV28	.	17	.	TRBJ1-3	CASSSPLGSLSGNTIYF	TGTGCCAGCAGTTCCCCCCTGGGGTCTCTCTCTGGAAACACCATATATTTT
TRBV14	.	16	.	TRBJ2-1	CASSQDELGTYNEQFF	TGTGCCAGCAGCCAAGACGAGTTGGGTACCTACAATGAGCAGTTCTTC
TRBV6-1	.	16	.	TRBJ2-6	CASSDRGGSGANVLTF	TGTGCCAGCAGTGATCGTGGTGGGTCTGGGGCCAACGTCCTGACTTTC
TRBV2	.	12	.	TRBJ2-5	CASRGPQETQYF	TGTGCCAGCAGAGGCCCTCAAGAGACCCAGTACTTC
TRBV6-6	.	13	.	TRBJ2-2	CASSPGNTGELFF	TGTGCCAGCAGCCCGGGGAACACCGGGGAGCTGTTTTTT
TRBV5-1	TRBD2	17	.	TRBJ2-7	CASSDMPPGLGGYEQYF	TGCGCCAGCAGCGATATGCCCCCGGGACTAGGTGGGTACGAGCAGTACTTC
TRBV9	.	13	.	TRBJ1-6	CASSAEINSPLHF	TGTGCCAGCAGCGCCGAGATAAATTCACCCCTCCACTTT
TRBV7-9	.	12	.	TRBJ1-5	CASSQPRQPQHF	TGTGCCAGCAGCCAACCAAGACAACCCCAGCATTTT
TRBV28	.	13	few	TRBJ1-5	CASVGGGVQPQHF	TGTGCCAGCGTCGGCGGGGGGGTTCAGCCCCAGCATTTT
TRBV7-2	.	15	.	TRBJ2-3	CASSLRPSSTDTQYF	TGTGCCAGCAGCTTACGTCCTAGTAGCACAGATACGCAGTATTTT
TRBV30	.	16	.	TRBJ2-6	CAWSSVKISGANVLTF	TGTGCCTGGAGTAGCGTTAAAATCTCTGGGGCCAACGTCCTGACTTTC
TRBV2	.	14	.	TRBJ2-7	CASSAEGLTYEQYF	TGTGCCAGCAGTGCCGAGGGATTAACCTACGAGCAGTACTTC
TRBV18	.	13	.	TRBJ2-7	CASSPGDSYEQYF	TGTGCCAGCTCACCGGGAGATTCCTACGAGCAGTACTTC
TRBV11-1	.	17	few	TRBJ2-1	CASSLARGIGMANEQFF	TGTGCCAGCAGCTTAGCGAGGGGGATAGGAATGGCAAATGAGCAGTTCTTC
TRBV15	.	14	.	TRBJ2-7	CATSRDQGSHEQYF	TGTGCCACCAGCAGAGATCAGGGCTCCCACGAGCAGTACTTC
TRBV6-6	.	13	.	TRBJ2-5	CASSYFVRETQYF	TGTGCCAGCAGTTACTTCGTGCGCGAGACCCAGTACTTC
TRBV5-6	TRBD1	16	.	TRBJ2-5	CASSLEGWTGGETQYF	TGTGCCAGCAGCTTGGAAGGCTGGACAGGCGGAGAGACCCAGTACTTC
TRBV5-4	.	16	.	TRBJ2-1	CASSSGGQRTYNEQFF	TGTGCCAGCAGCTCGGGGGGCCAGCGGACCTACAATGAGCAGTTCTTC
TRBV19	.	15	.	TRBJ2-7	CASSILDTPSYEQYF	TGTGCCAGTAGTATTCTGGACACCCCCTCCTACGAGCAGTACTTC
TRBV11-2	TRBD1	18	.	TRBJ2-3	CASTIPGQGVGGTDTQYF	TGTGCCAGCACCATACCGGGACAGGGGGTGGGGGGCACAGATACGCAGTATTTT
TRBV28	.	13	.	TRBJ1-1	CASSRGQNTEAFF	TGTGCCAGCAGCCGTGGACAGAACACTGAAGCTTTCTTT